This T cell receptor gamma chain was found in a study of gamma delta lymphoproliferative disorders and STAT genes listed by TCRdb under 2018. Some background on the complete study: The LymphoTrack Dx TCRG Assay was used to prepare gamma-chain libraries from at least 50 ng of genomic DNA. Because no corresponding Invivoscribe delta assay was available, delta-chain libraries were prepared according to the standard operating procedure of the EuroClonality-NGS working group. Within a larger immunophenotypic and STAT-mutation study, TCR gamma and delta CDR3 repertoires were profiled by deep sequencing in Tgammadelta lymphoproliferative disease patients and healthy controls. To confirm results, a couple of gamma-chain samples and all delta-chain samples were sequenced twice. What the study reported, not specific to this receptor: When whole repertoires were clustered, gamma repertoires from patients grouped apart from those of healthy controls, but delta repertoires did not separate between the groups. Control T cells were likely spread across varied maturation stages, whereas leukemic cells were skewed toward terminal effectors, which potentially limits comparisons between patients and controls. Nearly all major patient gamma and delta clonotypes were public, shared with at least one healthy donor; only two gamma clonotypes were private to disease. The authors pointed out that NGS specificity may be lower at low frequencies, so whether leukemic clones are public or private needs to be confirmed.

This clone is classified as medium-sized (0.01 to 0.1%). Its antigen is not yet known. Nothing much larger sits one base from this clone, and base qualities are not available. In both library preparation methods, multiplex PCR was run with primers aimed at the conserved V and J regions of the TCR genes. Purified and pooled amplicons were sequenced on an Illumina MiSeq platform. Processing in the source paper ran as follows. V(D)J alignment, clonotype assembly and translation were performed with MiXCR, whereas functionality assessment and CDR3 repertoire analyses were performed with VDJtools. CDR3 was defined per IMGT, and analyses were restricted to productive sequences using functional genes, excluding ORF genes and pseudogenes. A custom Python script searched for identical amino acid CDR3s of major clonotypes (frequency >=5%) across all patients and controls. To compare clonotype frequencies between patients and controls, a one-sided non-parametric Wilcoxon test was applied. Clonotypes were called again by TCRdb from the public reads via CATT, and duplicate nucleotide sequences were then merged into one entry. The V and J calls were not made by the authors but by TCRdb's processing. The table for this sample lists approximately 780 gamma-chain clones; more than 15% of them were counted only once. Jointly, the top ten make up around 40% of the sample.

Genomic DNA from peripheral blood mononuclear cells isolated from patients and controls was used for TCR sequencing. The control group consisted of about 23 healthy adult blood donors (median age roughly 60 years; approximately twelve males and around 11 females) who were matched to the patients for age and sex. The germline V and J ends show losses of 8 bases and 3 bases respectively, and no gene match explains 1 base of the junction. CDR1 GITISATS and CDR2 ISYDGTV are derived from the germline V gene (reference sequence). Taken from cysteine to phenylalanine, the CDR3 has 10 residues. The only DNA kept is the CDR3, 30 bases in frame from the first base.

The sequence was collected from a human donor in good health. Sequencing was carried out using blood. The rearrangement combines TRGV9 with TRGJ1 or TRGJ2. The J gene, absent from TCRdb, was called here by matching the DNA to germline. The DNA sequence is given as TGTGCCTTGTTTTATTATAAGAAACTCTTT. It specifies CALFYYKKLF.